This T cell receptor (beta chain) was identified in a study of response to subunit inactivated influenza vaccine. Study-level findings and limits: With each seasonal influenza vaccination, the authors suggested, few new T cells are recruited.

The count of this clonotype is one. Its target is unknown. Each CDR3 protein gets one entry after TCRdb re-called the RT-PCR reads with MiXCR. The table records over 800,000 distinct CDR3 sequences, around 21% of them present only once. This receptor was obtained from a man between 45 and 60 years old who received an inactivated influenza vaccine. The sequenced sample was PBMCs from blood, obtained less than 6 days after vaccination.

Written as DNA, the CDR3 is TGTGCCAGCAGCGACACTGCAACGGAGACAGATACGCAGTATTTT. Its protein is CASSDTATETDTQYF. The V gene is TRBV7-9, the J gene TRBJ2-3; D not certain. The V end lost 5 bases, the J end lost 3 bases, and 15 bases lay between the germline ends. This CDR3 contains 15 residues. The germline CDR1 and CDR2 sequences are SEHNR and FQNEAQ (reference sequence).